The 7 T cell receptor beta chains reported below all come from one sample, sequenced in a study of blood T cell repertoires in COVID-19. The method was immunoSEQ multiplex PCR; TCRdb's version includes in-frame clones alone and lacks a portion of them. In the table there are roughly 87,000 clones, 70% to 85% of which are singletons. Input material: peripheral blood. The receptor source for this set is a woman aged 60-75 years with acute or convalescent COVID-19.

A single count supports this clone. The chain joins TRBV2 to TRBJ2-7, with D uncertain. V lost 1 base, J lost 2 bases, and 15 bases lay in between. There are 16 residues in the CDR3. Germline values: CDR1 SNHLY, CDR2 FYNNEI. CDR3 amino acids: CASSEESQAPPYEQYF. The CDR3 region has the DNA TGTGCCAGCAGTGAAGAGAGCCAAGCCCCCCCCTACGAGCAGTACTTC. The complete variable domain, with remaining parts taken from reference TRBV2 and TRBJ2-7, reads EPEVTQTPSHQVTQMGQEVILRCVPISNHLYFYWYRQILGQKVEFLVSFYNNEISEKSEIFDDQFSVERPDGSNFTLKIRSTKLEDSAMYFCASSEESQAPPYEQYFGPGTRLTVT.

The chain recombines TRBV24-1 with TRBJ2-6, with a possible D match to TRBD1 (7 bases). The CDR3 extends over 17 amino acids. The V gene lost 4 bases and the J gene lost 0 bases, with 12 bases spanning the gap. Germline loops: CDR1 KGHDR, CDR2 SFDVKD. The CDR3 DNA reads as TGTGCCACCAGTGACCGCGGGACAGCCTCTGGGGCCAACGTCCTGACTTTC. Residues: CATSDRGTASGANVLTF.

The chain uses TRBV7-3 and TRBJ1-5; possible D gene TRBD1, 6 bases. There are 16 residues in the CDR3. The germline V gene has CDR1 SGHTA and CDR2 FQGTGA. Trimming took 7 bases from V and 7 from J, leaving 23 bases between them. This CDR3 reads CASTSRRGGRGQPQHF. Here the CDR3 DNA reads TGTGCCAGCACCTCTCGCCGGGGGGGGCGCGGGCAGCCCCAGCATTTT. The full variable domain, its missing parts supplied by reference TRBV7-3 and TRBJ1-5, is GAGVSQTPSNKVTEKGKYVELRCDPISGHTALYWYRQSLGQGPEFLIYFQGTGAADDSGLPNDRFFAVRPEGSVSTLKIQRTERGDSAVYLCASTSRRGGRGQPQHFGDGTRLSIL.

The chain has TRBV3-1 (or the pseudogene TRBV3-2) and TRBJ2-1; D remains ambiguous. The CDR3 is made up of 15 amino acids. The germline gives CDR1 LGHDT, CDR2 YNNKEL (reference sequence). Trimming shortened V by 1 base and J by 9 bases, and 16 bases separated the two germline ends. The CDR3 DNA sequence: TGTGCCAGCAGCCAAGGATCACTATCCCCGGGTGAGCAGTTCTTC. Encoded protein: CASSQGSLSPGEQFF.

The chain combines TRBV2 with TRBJ2-1; D is perhaps TRBD1 (6 bases). CDR3 length: 13 residues. Trimming cost V 6 bases and J 7 bases, with 13 bases left between them. Germline values: CDR1 SNHLY, CDR2 FYNNEI. DNA of the CDR3: TGTGCCAGCAGAGGCAGGGGATGGAATGAGCAGTTCTTC. Its protein product is CASRGRGWNEQFF.

This chain connects TRBV6-5 to TRBJ2-1, with TRBD1 matching over 11 bases. In germline, CDR1 is MNHEY, CDR2 SVGAGI. CDR3 length: 14 amino acids. The ends lost 4 bases at V and 8 bases at J; junction bases unmatched: 4. This CDR3 is CASSWTGGIDEQFF. The CDR3 region has the DNA TGTGCCAGCAGTTGGACAGGGGGCATCGATGAGCAGTTCTTC.

This clone has only one observation. One junction end does not reproduce the germline sequence, and a read error may be involved. The chain employs TRBV5-1 and TRBJ2-7; 8 nucleotides agree with TRBD1. Germline loops: CDR1 SGHRS, CDR2 YFSETQ. The CDR3 has 15 amino acids. The CDR3, as DNA: TGCGCCAGCAGCTTGACCGAAGCAGGGGGCTTACCTCTCAGCTTC. Translating gives CASSLTEAGGLPLSF.